The rows below give T cell receptor beta chains drawn from one sample of a study of identifying expanded T cells in peripheral blood. The protocol was immunoSEQ multiplex PCR, while the TCRdb copy is restricted to in-frame clones and leaves out a portion. This sample yields under 150,000 clones, of which 84% are seen a single time; 3.3% belongs to the top ten. Material: blood. The receptor set was obtained from a person aged 18 to 75 in good health. Each CDR3 is given with its conserved first and last residue. A D gene is named only where the DNA matches it firmly. Clone size is shown for a subset of rows, as once, few, many or a class of expanded clone.

cdr3_length,clone_size,v_call,d_call,j_call,cdr3_aa,cdr3_nt
14,once,TRBV19,-,TRBJ2-1,CASSMGLQNNEQFF,TGTGCCAGTAGTATGGGTCTACAGAACAATGAGCAGTTCTTC
16,-,TRBV5-4,TRBD1,TRBJ1-2,CASSFRSKDRVYGYTF,TGTGCCAGCAGCTTTAGGTCAAAGGACAGGGTATATGGCTACACCTTC
16,-,TRBV27,-,TRBJ1-1,CASSFSLGGMNTEAFF,TGTGCCAGCAGTTTCTCACTAGGTGGAATGAACACTGAAGCTTTCTTT
15,-,TRBV5-1,-,TRBJ2-5,CASSPRTRGLETQYF,TGCGCCAGCAGCCCCAGGACACGGGGGCTCGAGACCCAGTACTTC
16,-,TRBV5-6,TRBD1,TRBJ1-2,CASSSAGGAGIGGYTF,TGTGCCAGCAGCTCGGCAGGGGGCGCGGGAATCGGCGGCTACACCTTC
17,-,TRBV11-2,-,TRBJ1-1,CASSLASTLRGGTEAFF,TGTGCCAGCAGCTTAGCGTCAACCCTAAGAGGAGGCACTGAAGCTTTCTTT
14,few,TRBV2,TRBD1,TRBJ1-5,CASSESRGDQPQHF,TGTGCCAGCAGTGAATCCAGGGGGGACCAGCCCCAGCATTTT
16,-,TRBV6-1,-,TRBJ1-5,CASSDPPAGGNQPQHF,TGTGCCAGCAGTGATCCCCCCGCGGGGGGCAATCAGCCCCAGCATTTT
13,-,TRBV10-3,TRBD1,TRBJ1-5,CAISVGQDQPQHF,TGTGCCATCAGTGTAGGACAGGACCAGCCCCAGCATTTT
16,-,TRBV11-2,-,TRBJ1-1,CASSFGSSSRGTEAFF,TGTGCCAGCAGCTTCGGGAGCTCCAGCAGGGGCACTGAAGCTTTCTTT
14,-,TRBV18,-,TRBJ1-1,CASSLTAPDTEAFF,TGTGCCAGCTCATTGACTGCCCCAGACACTGAAGCTTTCTTT
15,few,TRBV6-6,-,TRBJ1-5,CASRDSRNSNQPQHF,TGTGCCAGCAGGGACAGCCGAAATAGCAATCAGCCCCAGCATTTT
15,-,TRBV2,-,TRBJ1-1,CASSGSPHMNTEAFF,TGTGCCAGCAGTGGGTCCCCCCACATGAACACTGAAGCTTTCTTT
13,-,TRBV7-3,TRBD1,TRBJ1-2,CASSSGQGMGYTF,TGTGCCAGCAGCTCGGGACAGGGAATGGGCTACACCTTC
15,-,TRBV18,TRBD1,TRBJ1-4,CASSLYRGPNEKLFF,TGTGCCAGCTCACTATACAGGGGCCCTAATGAAAAACTGTTTTTT
14,-,TRBV30,-,TRBJ2-5,CAWSVEANGETQYF,TGTGCCTGGAGTGTAGAAGCTAATGGAGAGACCCAGTACTTC
14,-,TRBV6-1,-,TRBJ2-1,CASSDGGSYNEQFF,TGTGCCAGCAGTGATGGGGGTTCCTACAATGAGCAGTTCTTC
14,-,TRBV9,-,TRBJ1-1,CASSVTGSHTEAFF,TGTGCCAGCAGCGTTACAGGGTCGCACACTGAAGCTTTCTTT
12,-,TRBV2,-,TRBJ2-1,CASKARRDEQFF,TGTGCCAGCAAGGCCCGTAGGGATGAGCAGTTCTTC
12,-,TRBV7-8,-,TRBJ1-2,CASSSGQHGYTF,TGTGCCAGCAGCTCTGGCCAGCATGGCTACACCTTC
14,once,TRBV6-1,-,TRBJ1-1,CASRIVSGGTEAFF,TGTGCCAGCAGGATCGTGTCGGGGGGCACTGAAGCTTTCTTT
14,-,TRBV5-4,-,TRBJ1-2,CASSPRAGEYGYTF,TGTGCCAGCAGCCCCAGGGCCGGGGAGTATGGCTACACCTTC
16,-,TRBV4-1,-,TRBJ2-3,CASSQDEGGPSYTQYF,TGCGCCAGCAGCCAAGATGAGGGTGGGCCCAGCTATACGCAGTATTTT
14,-,TRBV27,-,TRBJ1-5,CASSLRGGTQPQHF,TGTGCCAGCAGTTTAAGAGGAGGGACTCAGCCCCAGCATTTT
15,once,TRBV7-8,-,TRBJ1-5,CASSRGRDPNQPQHF,TGTGCCAGCAGCAGGGGAAGGGATCCGAATCAGCCCCAGCATTTT
11,-,TRBV10-2,-,TRBJ1-1,CASSEHTEAFF,TGCGCCAGCAGTGAGCACACTGAAGCTTTCTTT
13,-,TRBV11-3,-,TRBJ1-1,CASRGRANTEAFF,TGTGCCAGCAGGGGAAGGGCGAACACTGAAGCTTTCTTT
14,-,TRBV6-5,-,TRBJ2-5,CASSYSDGGETQYF,TGTGCCAGCAGTTACTCTGACGGAGGGGAGACCCAGTACTTC
12,-,TRBV10-2,-,TRBJ1-2,CASSETIVGYTF,TGCGCCAGCAGTGAGACCATAGTTGGCTACACCTTC
13,-,TRBV7-2,TRBD1,TRBJ1-2,CASSLDRGWGYTF,TGTGCCAGCAGCTTAGACAGGGGTTGGGGCTACACCTTC
14,-,TRBV7-9,-,TRBJ2-7,CASRPQGRGYEQYF,TGTGCCAGCAGGCCCCAGGGTCGGGGGTACGAGCAGTACTTC
12,-,TRBV14,-,TRBJ1-2,CASSHNVYGYTF,TGTGCCAGCAGCCATAATGTGTATGGCTACACCTTC
15,once,TRBV2,-,TRBJ2-7,CASSAPRQGSYEQYF,TGTGCCAGCAGTGCGCCGAGGCAGGGGTCCTACGAGCAGTACTTC
14,-,TRBV7-2,-,TRBJ2-1,CASSLGGAHNEQFF,TGTGCCAGCAGCTTGGGGGGGGCCCACAATGAGCAGTTCTTC
16,-,TRBV23-1,TRBD1,TRBJ2-7,CASSQYWDRVTYEQYF,TGCGCCAGCAGTCAATATTGGGACAGGGTCACCTACGAGCAGTACTTC